One and the same sample provided the 7 T cell receptor beta chains below, sequenced in a study of cytomegalovirus exposure and HLA in healthy donors. PCR used 60 Vbeta primers and 13 Jbeta primers. Using immunoSEQ multiplex PCR, the repertoire was profiled, and TCRdb retains in-frame clones only, with some absent. The sample yields under 85,000 clones, 78% seen once. Sequencing used PBMCs. All receptors derive from a man aged 40-49 years in good health and CMV-seronegative.

The V call is TRBV7-2, the J call TRBJ1-5; 8 positions match TRBD1. With 1 base clipped from V and 3 bases from J, the junction kept 2 bases outside the gene matches. This CDR3 is built from 15 residues. Germline assignment: CDR1 SGHTA and CDR2 FQGNSA. The CDR3 spells CASSLGDRYNQPQHF. The CDR3, as DNA: TGTGCCAGCAGCTTAGGGGACAGGTACAATCAGCCCCAGCATTTT.

This clone was picked up one time. The rearrangement uses TRBV28 and TRBJ2-1, with TRBD1 identical over 8 bases. The CDR3 is made up of 14 amino acids. V lost 5 bases, J lost 7 bases, and 7 bases stayed unmatched. CDR1 is MDHEN and CDR2 is SYDVKM in the germline V gene. CDR3 amino acids: CASSIQGGRNEQFF. The CDR3 DNA follows: TGTGCCAGCAGTATACAGGGGGGAAGAAATGAGCAGTTCTTC.

The J gene is TRBJ2-3, the V gene TRBV7-2, with 7 bases fitting TRBD2. Germline values: CDR1 SGHTA, CDR2 FQGNSA. This CDR3 comprises 15 residues. The J segment lost 0 bases and the V segment lost 2 bases, leaving 2 bases of the junction unmatched. The CDR3 loop reads CASSLPSGSTDTQYF. The CDR3, as DNA: TGTGCCAGCAGCTTACCTAGCGGTAGCACAGATACGCAGTATTTT.

The chain employs TRBV6-1 and TRBJ2-1; a weak D match, TRBD2 (6 bases). Germline CDR1 is MNHNS and CDR2 is SASEGT. CDR3 length equals 12 residues. The V and J ends lost 4 bases and 11 bases respectively, with 12 bases between them. The CDR3 DNA is TGTGCCAGCAGTGGCGGGATAGGAAAGCAGTTCTTC. Its protein product is CASSGGIGKQFF.

The chain recombines TRBV27 with TRBJ1-2; no reliable D call. This CDR3 has 14 amino acids. Trimming shortened V by 3 bases and J by 0 bases, and 8 bases separated the two germline ends. Germline-derived CDR1 and CDR2 are MNHEY and SMNVEV (reference sequence). CDR3 sequence: CASSLGRANYGYTF. The DNA of the CDR3 is TGTGCCAGCAGTTTGGGCCGAGCTAACTATGGCTACACCTTC.

The rearrangement links TRBV18 to TRBJ2-7, with 7 bases fitting TRBD1. Germline V CDR1 and CDR2: KGHSH, LQKENI. This CDR3 region has 14 residues. With 2 bases clipped from V and 2 bases from J, the junction kept 3 bases outside the gene matches. CDR3 sequence (DNA): TGTGCCAGCTCACCAGGGACAGCTACCTACGAGCAGTACTTC. Its translation is CASSPGTATYEQYF.

The chain has TRBV10-3 and TRBJ2-6; 8 bases are shared with TRBD1. V gave up 3 bases and J gave up 4 bases; unmatched junction bases: 11. The CDR3 is 18 residues long. Germline values: CDR1 ENHRY, CDR2 SYGVKD. CDR3 sequence: CAISDFQGATGGANVLTF. CDR3 coding DNA: TGTGCCATCAGTGACTTTCAGGGGGCTACGGGCGGGGCCAACGTCCTGACTTTC.